One and the same sample provided the 25 T cell receptor beta chains below, sequenced in a study of shared clonotypes between healthy human individuals. Libraries were prepared by immunoSEQ multiplex PCR; TCRdb keeps only in-frame clonotypes and omits some of them. The sample includes some 2.1 million clones, around 93% of them seen just once. In the naive CD8 group, cells lacked CD45RO and were positively selected for CCR7, so terminally differentiated effector memory CD45RA+ cells were left out. The sequenced sample consisted of naive CD8+ T cells from PBMCs. The receptors were sampled from a man aged 18 to 35 in good health. Some clones in this sample may be carry-over from other donors' samples.

The genes are TRBV29-1 and TRBJ2-7, with 8 bases identical to TRBD1. Germline trimming cut 4 bases from V and 6 bases from J; bases unmatched to any gene: 20. The CDR3 length is 17 residues. Germline V lookup: CDR1 SQVTM, CDR2 ANQGSEA. The CDR3 is CSVVAGGASVEMGEQYF. CDR3 DNA: TGCAGCGTTGTTGCAGGGGGCGCATCCGTTGAAATGGGCGAGCAGTACTTC.

V gene TRBV15 combines with J gene TRBJ1-2; D may be TRBD1 (6 bases). V lost 1 base to trimming and J lost 5 bases, with 20 bases between them. The CDR3 sequence is 17 residues long. The germline gives CDR1 LNHNV, CDR2 YYDKDF (reference sequence). CDR3 loop: CATSRVVREGEEYGYTF. CDR3 nucleotide sequence: TGTGCCACCAGCAGAGTTGTCAGGGAGGGGGAGGAGTATGGCTACACCTTC. The variable domain in full, with the rest retrieved from reference TRBV15 and TRBJ1-2, is DAMVIQNPRYQVTQFGKPVTLSCSQTLNHNVMYWYQQKSSQAPKLLFHYYDKDFNNEADTPDNFQSRRPNTSFCFLDIRSPGLGDTAMYLCATSRVVREGEEYGYTFGSGTRLTVV.

The chain links TRBV5-6 to TRBJ2-1; 10 bases fit TRBD2. With V trimmed by 0 bases and J by 8 bases, 5 bases remained unmatched. Per the germline V gene, CDR1 is SGHDT and CDR2 is YYEEEE. This CDR3 comprises 15 residues. The CDR3 loop reads CASSLGAGGPHEQFF. DNA for the CDR3: TGTGCCAGCAGCTTGGGAGCGGGAGGGCCTCATGAGCAGTTCTTC.

This chain joins TRBV2 and TRBJ1-4; 7 bases are shared with TRBD1. Germline V gives CDR1 SNHLY, CDR2 FYNNEI. The CDR3 totals 14 residues. Trimming cost V 9 bases and J 8 bases; bases outside gene matches: 12. The CDR3 DNA is TGTGCCAGTAAAAGGACAGGCCCACAGGAAAAACTGTTTTTT. Protein product: CASKRTGPQEKLFF.

This clone is a singleton in its sample. V gene TRBV4-1 combines with J gene TRBJ2-1; D may be TRBD2 (6 bases). Germline values: CDR1 MGHRA, CDR2 YSYEKL. The germline V and J ends were trimmed by 0 bases and 3 bases, with 12 bases remaining between them. The CDR3 extends over 16 amino acids. CDR3 residues: CASSQDAGSIYNEQFF. The CDR3 DNA sequence: TGCGCCAGCAGCCAAGACGCGGGATCGATCTACAATGAGCAGTTCTTC.

This sequence joins TRBV18 and TRBJ2-7; D unclear. The germline V gene encodes CDR1 KGHSH and CDR2 LQKENI. V was trimmed by 4 bases and J by 5 bases, leaving 9 bases between them. The CDR3 extends over 12 amino acids. The CDR3 nucleotides read TGTGCCAGCTCACTGCGTCGGGACGAGCAGTACTTC. Encoded protein: CASSLRRDEQYF.

The chain is built from TRBV4-1 and TRBJ1-1; no clear D. The CDR3 is made up of 12 amino acids. CDR1 MGHRA and CDR2 YSYEKL come from the germline V gene. V lost 1 base, J lost 13 bases, and 13 bases lay in between. CDR3 sequence: CASSQVGRHVFF. The DNA for the CDR3 is TGCGCCAGCAGCCAAGTCGGACGGCATGTTTTCTTT.

The rearrangement joins TRBV7-8 to TRBJ2-7; D possibly corresponds to TRBD1 (6 bases). There are 13 residues in the CDR3. CDR1 is SGHVS, CDR2 FQNEAQ, per germline. Deletions cut 3 bases from V and 3 bases from J, with 9 bases between. The CDR3 DNA reads TGTGCCAGCAGCTTCGGACAGAGCTACGAGCAGTACTTC. It is translated as CASSFGQSYEQYF.

The V call is TRBV2, the J call TRBJ2-1; D could derive from TRBD1 or TRBD2 (5 bases each). V lost 0 bases and J 7 bases, leaving 16 bases between the germline ends. The CDR3 extends over 16 amino acids. Germline loops: CDR1 SNHLY, CDR2 FYNNEI. CDR3 residues: CASSEASGMGRNEQFF. Written as DNA, the CDR3 is TGTGCCAGCAGTGAAGCGTCGGGAATGGGGCGGAATGAGCAGTTCTTC.

The chain links TRBV6-4 to TRBJ2-7, with no clear D. The germline V gene encodes CDR1 MRHNA and CDR2 SNTAGT. Trimming shortened V by 9 bases and J by 5 bases, and 11 bases separated the two germline ends. This CDR3 is built from 11 residues. The CDR3, as DNA: TGTGCCAGTACAAACCCCCACGAGCAGTACTTC. It specifies CASTNPHEQYF.

V is TRBV19 and J is TRBJ2-1; tentatively, D is TRBD1 (6 bases). There are 15 residues in the CDR3. Per the germline V gene, CDR1 is LNHDA and CDR2 is SQIVND (reference sequence). Trimming took off 4 bases at V and 0 bases at J, with 10 bases between the two ends. The CDR3 DNA follows: TGTGCCAGTAGTAGGGACACCAACTCCTACAATGAGCAGTTCTTC. Its protein is CASSRDTNSYNEQFF.

This clone was detected once. The rearrangement joins TRBV5-1 to TRBJ2-5, with 11 nucleotides matching TRBD1. The CDR3 loop spans 17 amino acids. Germline V gene lookup returns CDR1 SGHRS and CDR2 YFSETQ. After removal of 2 bases from V and 5 bases from J, the junction contained 11 bases not matched to a gene. The CDR3 DNA is TGCGCCAGCAGCTTAAGACCGGGACAGGGGGTCGTTGAGACCCAGTACTTC. Residues: CASSLRPGQGVVETQYF.

V and J are TRBV9 and TRBJ2-7; 7 bases agree with TRBD2. V trimming: 3 bases; J trimming: 2 bases; junction bases outside the gene matches: 14. Germline CDR1 and CDR2: SGDLS and YYNGEE. The CDR3 is 17 amino acids. This CDR3 reads CASSALAWGRATYEQYF. In DNA form, the CDR3 reads TGTGCCAGCAGCGCCTTAGCTTGGGGGAGGGCCACCTACGAGCAGTACTTC.

The chain couples TRBV2 to TRBJ2-3, with 7 bases identical to TRBD2. This CDR3 has 14 amino acids. Trimming took 11 bases from V and 5 from J; bases not matched to a gene: 13. Germline V gene sequence: CDR1 SNHLY, CDR2 FYNNEI. The CDR3, as DNA: TGTGCCCTCCTCGAGATGGCTAGCGGAGATACGCAGTATTTT. This sequence encodes CALLEMASGDTQYF.

The V gene is TRBV7-6, the J gene TRBJ2-2; 9 bases are a match to TRBD2. Per the germline V gene, CDR1 is SGHVS and CDR2 is FNYEAQ. Germline trimming cut 6 bases from V and 4 bases from J; bases unmatched to any gene: 6. This CDR3 is 15 amino acids long. The CDR3 DNA is TGTGCCAGCAGTACCTATAGCGGGGGCACCGGGGAGCTGTTTTTT. It yields the protein CASSTYSGGTGELFF.

The chain links TRBV7-9 to TRBJ2-2; perhaps TRBD1 as D (5 bases). Germline loops: CDR1 SEHNR, CDR2 FQNEAQ (reference sequence). The CDR3 consists of 16 residues. V was clipped by 3 bases and J by 4 bases, with 15 bases between them. The CDR3 loop is CASSLTQVQFTGELFF. The CDR3 nucleotides read TGTGCCAGCAGCTTGACACAGGTTCAGTTCACCGGGGAGCTGTTTTTT.

V is TRBV10-2 and J is TRBJ2-1, with D perhaps TRBD1 or TRBD2 (5 bases each). CDR1 and CDR2 from the germline V gene are WSHSY and SAAADI. Between the trimmed V and J ends, which lost 3 bases and 4 bases, there was a span of 13 bases. The CDR3 is made up of 15 amino acids. CDR3 bases: TGCGCCAGCAGTGAAGGGGCTAGCCCGTACAATGAGCAGTTCTTC. Translation: CASSEGASPYNEQFF.

The chain joins TRBV6-5 to TRBJ2-7, with 7 bases matching TRBD1. The CDR3 loop spans 13 amino acids. V shed 6 bases, J shed 3 bases, and the junction held 5 bases outside the gene matches. Germline V gene lookup returns CDR1 MNHEY and CDR2 SVGAGI. The CDR3 DNA sequence: TGTGCCAGCAGCTCCCGACAGGGCTACGAGCAGTACTTC. Protein sequence: CASSSRQGYEQYF.

Details on this clone: This sample also contains other DNA sequences that code for the same CDR3. The chain links TRBV5-1 to TRBJ1-1, with D unresolved. The CDR3 totals 15 residues. Germline V gene data show CDR1 as SGHRS and CDR2 as YFSETQ. Trimming stripped 1 base from V and 0 bases from J, with 10 bases between. As DNA, the CDR3 is TGCGCCAGCAGCTTGAGTCTGGGGATGAACACTGAAGCTTTCTTT. Protein product: CASSLSLGMNTEAFF.

The gene calls are TRBV7-8 and TRBJ2-3; 10 positions agree with TRBD1. The germline V gene has CDR1 SGHVS and CDR2 FQNEAQ. This CDR3 region has 15 residues. J gave up 5 bases and V 7 bases, and 9 bases lay outside the gene matches. This CDR3 is CASTRGQGSGDTQYF. The CDR3 DNA is TGTGCCAGCACGCGGGGACAGGGGAGTGGAGATACGCAGTATTTT.

This sequence joins TRBV15 and TRBJ1-5; D ambiguous. The germline V gene encodes CDR1 LNHNV and CDR2 YYDKDF (reference sequence). This CDR3 region has 18 residues. Trimming removed 0 bases from V and 5 bases from J, with 20 bases in between. The CDR3 reads CATSRDTAREGFYQPQHF. In DNA, the CDR3 is TGTGCCACCAGCAGAGACACTGCGAGGGAAGGGTTCTATCAGCCCCAGCATTTT.

The chain carries TRBV5-6 and TRBJ2-1, with TRBD1 identical over 10 bases. The junction had 9 bases not matched to a gene; V was cut back by 4 bases and J by 8 bases. This CDR3 has 15 residues. Germline V gene sequence: CDR1 SGHDT, CDR2 YYEEEE. CDR3 nucleotides: TGTGCCAGCAGCCGCTCGGGACAGGGGTCTCATGAGCAGTTCTTC. As protein: CASSRSGQGSHEQFF.

The V gene is TRBV18, the J gene TRBJ2-5; D might be TRBD1 (5 bases). Germline V gives CDR1 KGHSH, CDR2 LQKENI. The V end was cut by 3 bases, the J end by 3 bases, with 14 bases between. The CDR3 runs to 15 residues. The CDR3 protein is CASSPGIRQKETQYF. The CDR3 DNA reads TGTGCCAGCTCACCGGGAATTAGACAGAAAGAGACCCAGTACTTC. The full variable domain, with the rest looked up from reference TRBV18 and TRBJ2-5, is NAGVMQNPRHLVRRRGQEARLRCSPMKGHSHVYWYRQLPEEGLKFMVYLQKENIIDESGMPKERFSAEFPKEGPSILRIQQVVRGDSAAYFCASSPGIRQKETQYFGPGTRLLVL.

The chain links TRBV19 to TRBJ1-2; TRBD1 matches 9 bases. The CDR3 runs 16 residues. CDR1 is LNHDA, CDR2 SQIVND, per germline (reference sequence). V was clipped by 4 bases and J by 8 bases; unmatched bases: 14. CDR3 residues: CASSTLLIGQGQGYTF. CDR3 DNA: TGTGCCAGTAGTACTCTCCTCATTGGACAGGGGCAGGGCTACACCTTC.

Remarks on this clone: Other nucleotide sequences in the sample specify the same CDR3. This chain uses TRBV27 with TRBJ2-5; perhaps TRBD1 as D (6 bases). CDR3 size: 13 residues. Trimming removed 4 bases from V and 5 bases from J, with 11 bases in between. Germline lookup yields CDR1 MNHEY and CDR2 SMNVEV (reference sequence). The CDR3 reads CASSSQGGETQYF. For the CDR3, the DNA is TGTGCCAGCAGTTCACAGGGTGGGGAGACCCAGTACTTC.